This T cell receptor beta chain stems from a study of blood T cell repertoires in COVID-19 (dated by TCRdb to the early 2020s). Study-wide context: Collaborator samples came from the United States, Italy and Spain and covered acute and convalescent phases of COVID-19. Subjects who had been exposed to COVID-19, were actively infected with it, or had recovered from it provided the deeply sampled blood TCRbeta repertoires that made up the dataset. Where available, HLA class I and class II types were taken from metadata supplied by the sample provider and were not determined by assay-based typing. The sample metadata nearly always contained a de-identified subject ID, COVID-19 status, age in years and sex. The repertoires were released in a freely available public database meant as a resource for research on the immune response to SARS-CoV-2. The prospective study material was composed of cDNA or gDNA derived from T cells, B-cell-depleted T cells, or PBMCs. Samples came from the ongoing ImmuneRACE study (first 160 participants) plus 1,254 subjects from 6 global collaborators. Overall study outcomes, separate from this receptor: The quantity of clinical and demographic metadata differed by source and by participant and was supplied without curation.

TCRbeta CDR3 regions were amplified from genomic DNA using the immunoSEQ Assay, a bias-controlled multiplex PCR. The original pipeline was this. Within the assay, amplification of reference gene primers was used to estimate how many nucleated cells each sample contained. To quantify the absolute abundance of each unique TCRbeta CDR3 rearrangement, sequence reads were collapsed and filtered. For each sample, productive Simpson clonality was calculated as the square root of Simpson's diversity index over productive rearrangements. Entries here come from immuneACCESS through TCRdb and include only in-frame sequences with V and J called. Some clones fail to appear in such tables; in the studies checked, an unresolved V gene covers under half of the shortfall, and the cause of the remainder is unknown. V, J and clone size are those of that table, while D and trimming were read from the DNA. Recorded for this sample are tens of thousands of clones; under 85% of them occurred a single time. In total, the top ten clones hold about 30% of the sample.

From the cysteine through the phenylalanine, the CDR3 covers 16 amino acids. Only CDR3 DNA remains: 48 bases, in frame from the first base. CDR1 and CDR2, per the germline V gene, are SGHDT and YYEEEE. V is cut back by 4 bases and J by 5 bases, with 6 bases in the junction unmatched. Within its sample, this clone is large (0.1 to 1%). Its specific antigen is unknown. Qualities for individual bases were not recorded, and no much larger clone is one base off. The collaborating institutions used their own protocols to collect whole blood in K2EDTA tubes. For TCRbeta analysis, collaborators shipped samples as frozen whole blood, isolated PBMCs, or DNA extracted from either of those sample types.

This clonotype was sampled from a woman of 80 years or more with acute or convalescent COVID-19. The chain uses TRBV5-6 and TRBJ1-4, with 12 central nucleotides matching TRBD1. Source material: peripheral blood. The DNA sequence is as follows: TGTGCCAGCAGCACGGGGACAGGGGGCAAGAATGAAAAACTGTTTTTT. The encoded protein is CASSTGTGGKNEKLFF.